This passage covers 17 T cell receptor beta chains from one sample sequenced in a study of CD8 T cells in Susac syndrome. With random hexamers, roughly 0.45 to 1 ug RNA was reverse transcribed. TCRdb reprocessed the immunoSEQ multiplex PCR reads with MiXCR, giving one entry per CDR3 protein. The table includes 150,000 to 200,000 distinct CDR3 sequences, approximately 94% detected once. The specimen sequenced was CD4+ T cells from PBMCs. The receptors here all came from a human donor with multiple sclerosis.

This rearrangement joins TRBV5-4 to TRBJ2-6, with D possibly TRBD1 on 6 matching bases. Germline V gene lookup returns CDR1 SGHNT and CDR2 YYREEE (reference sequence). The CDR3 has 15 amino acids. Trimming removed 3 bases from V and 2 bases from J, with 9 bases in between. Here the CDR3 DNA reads TGTGCCAGCAGCTCATGGACAGCTGGGGCCAACGTCCTGACTTTC. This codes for CASSSWTAGANVLTF.

CDR3 in DNA: TGTGCCAGCAGCCGGAGGGGCACAGGGCTGAGCGGGGAGCTGTTTTTT. Protein sequence: CASSRRGTGLSGELFF. V gene TRBV9 combines with J gene TRBJ2-2; D might be TRBD1 or TRBD2, each matching 6 bases. The CDR3 has 16 amino acids. Trimming pared 4 bases from V and 7 bases from J, leaving 20 bases between. Germline CDR1 SGDLS, CDR2 YYNGEE.

CDR3 loop: CASSHSAGGGGNEQFF. CDR3 nucleotide sequence: TGTGCCAGCAGCCACTCCGCCGGGGGGGGCGGTAATGAGCAGTTCTTC. The chain employs TRBV3-1 and TRBJ2-1; 8 nucleotides agree with TRBD2. Germline-derived CDR1 and CDR2 are LGHDT and YNNKEL (reference sequence). The CDR3 extends over 16 amino acids. V gave up 3 bases and J gave up 7 bases; unmatched junction bases: 11.

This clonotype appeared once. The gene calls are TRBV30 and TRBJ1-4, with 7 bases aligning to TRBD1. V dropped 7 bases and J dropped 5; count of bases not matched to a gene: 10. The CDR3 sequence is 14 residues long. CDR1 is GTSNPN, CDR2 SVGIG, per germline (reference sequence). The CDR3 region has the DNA TGTGCCTACTCTGCCGGGACAGAAAATGAAAAACTGTTTTTT. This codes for CAYSAGTENEKLFF.

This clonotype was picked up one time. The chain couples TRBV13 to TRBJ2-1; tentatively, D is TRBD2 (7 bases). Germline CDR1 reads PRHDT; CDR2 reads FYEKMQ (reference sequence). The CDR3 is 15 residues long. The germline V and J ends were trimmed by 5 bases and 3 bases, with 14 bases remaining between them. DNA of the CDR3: TGTGCCAGCAGCCCCAGGGGAGGGTTCTACAATGAGCAGTTCTTC. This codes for CASSPRGGFYNEQFF.

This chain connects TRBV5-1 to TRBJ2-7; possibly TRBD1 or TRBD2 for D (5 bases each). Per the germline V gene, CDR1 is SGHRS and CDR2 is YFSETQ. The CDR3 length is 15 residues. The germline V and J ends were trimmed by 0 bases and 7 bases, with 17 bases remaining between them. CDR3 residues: CASSLGDRVSEEQYF. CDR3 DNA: TGCGCCAGCAGCTTGGGGGACCGGGTGTCTGAGGAGCAGTACTTC.

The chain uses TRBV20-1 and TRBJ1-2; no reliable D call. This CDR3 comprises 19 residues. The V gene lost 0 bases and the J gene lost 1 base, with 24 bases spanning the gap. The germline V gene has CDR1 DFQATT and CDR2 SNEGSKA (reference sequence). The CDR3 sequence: CSARDVRMVRTRSNYGYTF. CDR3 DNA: TGCAGTGCTAGAGATGTAAGAATGGTGAGGACGCGGAGTAACTATGGCTACACCTTC.

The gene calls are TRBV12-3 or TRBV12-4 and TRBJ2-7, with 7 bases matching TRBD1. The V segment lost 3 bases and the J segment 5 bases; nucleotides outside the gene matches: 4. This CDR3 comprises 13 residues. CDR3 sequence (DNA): TGTGCCAGCAGTTTTACAGGGGCCCACGAGCAGTACTTC. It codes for CASSFTGAHEQYF.

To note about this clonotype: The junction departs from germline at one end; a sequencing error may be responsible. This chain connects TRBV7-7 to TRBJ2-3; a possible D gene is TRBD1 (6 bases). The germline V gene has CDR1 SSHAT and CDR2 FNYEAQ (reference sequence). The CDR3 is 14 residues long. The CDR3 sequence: CASSLNNRADTQYF. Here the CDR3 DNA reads TGTGCTAGCAGCCTAAACAACAGGGCAGATACGCAGTATTTT.

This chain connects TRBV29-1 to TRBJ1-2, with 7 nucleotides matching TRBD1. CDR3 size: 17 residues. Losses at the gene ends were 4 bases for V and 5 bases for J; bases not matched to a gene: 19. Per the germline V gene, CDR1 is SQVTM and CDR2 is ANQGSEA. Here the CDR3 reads CSVAPGINIIQGYGYTF. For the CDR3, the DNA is TGCAGCGTTGCCCCAGGAATAAACATTATACAGGGGTATGGCTACACCTTC.

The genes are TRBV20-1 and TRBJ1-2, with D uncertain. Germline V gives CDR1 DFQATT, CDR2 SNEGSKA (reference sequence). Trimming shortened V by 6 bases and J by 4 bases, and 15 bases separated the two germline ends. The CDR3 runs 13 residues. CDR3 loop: CSAVAASTYGYTF. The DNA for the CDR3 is TGCAGTGCCGTGGCGGCGAGCACCTATGGCTACACCTTC.

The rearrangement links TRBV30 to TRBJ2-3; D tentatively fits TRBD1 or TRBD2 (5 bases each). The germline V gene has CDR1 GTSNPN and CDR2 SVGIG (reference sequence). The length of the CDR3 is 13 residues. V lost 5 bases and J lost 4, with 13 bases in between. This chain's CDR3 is CAWSPRGADTQYF. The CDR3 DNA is TGTGCCTGGTCCCCCAGAGGGGCAGATACGCAGTATTTT.

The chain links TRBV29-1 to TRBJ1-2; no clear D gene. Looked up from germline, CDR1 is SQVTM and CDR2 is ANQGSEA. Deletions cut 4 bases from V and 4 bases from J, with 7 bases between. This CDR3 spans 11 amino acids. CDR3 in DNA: TGCAGCGTTGGGGAAATCTATGGCTACACCTTC. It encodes CSVGEIYGYTF.

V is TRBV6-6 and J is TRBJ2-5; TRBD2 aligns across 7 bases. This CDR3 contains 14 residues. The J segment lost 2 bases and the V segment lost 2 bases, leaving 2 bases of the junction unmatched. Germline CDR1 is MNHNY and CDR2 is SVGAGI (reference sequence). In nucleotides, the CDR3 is TGTGCCAGCAGTTACGCTAGCGGACAAGAGACCCAGTACTTC. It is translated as CASSYASGQETQYF.

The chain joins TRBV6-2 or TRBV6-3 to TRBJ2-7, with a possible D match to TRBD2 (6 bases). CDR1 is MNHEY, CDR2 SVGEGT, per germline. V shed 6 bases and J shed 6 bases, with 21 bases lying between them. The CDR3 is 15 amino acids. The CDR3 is CASSTGLRKRGEQYF. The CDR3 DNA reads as TGTGCCAGCAGCACGGGACTCCGAAAAAGGGGCGAGCAGTACTTC.

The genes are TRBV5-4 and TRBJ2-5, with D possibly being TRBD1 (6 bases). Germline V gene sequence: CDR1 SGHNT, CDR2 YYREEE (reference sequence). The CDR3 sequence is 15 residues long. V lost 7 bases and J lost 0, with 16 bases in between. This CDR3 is CASSDSRTDQETQYF. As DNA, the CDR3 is TGTGCCAGCTCCGATTCTAGGACAGACCAAGAGACCCAGTACTTC.

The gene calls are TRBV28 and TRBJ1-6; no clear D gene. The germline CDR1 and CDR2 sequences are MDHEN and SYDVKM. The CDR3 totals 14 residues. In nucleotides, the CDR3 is TGTGCTTCAAACCCTGCAAGGGATAATTCACCCCTCCACTTT. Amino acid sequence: CASNPARDNSPLHF. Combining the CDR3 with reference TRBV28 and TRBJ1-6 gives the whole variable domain DVKVTQSSRYLVKRTGEKVFLECVQDMDHENMFWYRQDPGLGLRLIYFSYDVKMKEKGDIPEGYSVSREKKERFSLILESASTNQTSMYLCASNPARDNSPLHFGNGTRLTVT.